This T cell receptor beta chain was captured by sequencing in a study of identical twins (dated by TCRdb to 2016 to 2017). For the study in its entirety: To test whether fetal clonotypes persist, the study used deep sequencing on TCR alpha and beta repertoires from monozygotic twins, unrelated adults of various ages, and cord blood. To rule out contamination, replicate twin experiments were performed at different times with different library preparation protocols. Study-wide conclusions, independent of this receptor: Invariant T cells such as MAIT and iNKT could partly confound zero-insertion analyses, though diverse VJ usage argued against this for most clonotypes. Out-of-frame TCR alpha sharing in monozygotic twins was systematically underestimated by recombination models, whereas sharing between unrelated individuals was in agreement with the recombination models. Abundant cord blood beta clonotypes carried fewer insertions; young adult naive repertoires showed a weaker similar trend, while memory repertoires showed none. Compared with coincidental sharing between unrelated individuals, an excess of low generation-probability sequences was observed among out-of-frame TCR alpha sequences shared between twins. A weaker excess of twin sharing was found in beta out-of-frame sequences because the signal-to-noise ratio was lowered by fewer shared sequences. Because the same donors could not be followed over many years, the conclusions relied on cross-sectional statistical analysis.

The cysteine opens and the phenylalanine closes a CDR3 of 13 amino acids. Solely the CDR3 DNA is kept, with 39 bases framed from the first base. CDR1 and CDR2 are drawn from the germline V gene: SQVTM, ANQGSEA. Trimming takes 4 bases from V and 0 bases from J, and the germline ends sit 7 bases apart. Receptor libraries were prepared by 5' RACE. This sample was sequenced with an Illumina HiSeq 2000. A universal primer binding site was introduced by template switching, and a unique molecular identifier was present in the final cDNA, enabling accurate counting of TCR cDNA molecules. Specific primers in the conserved constant-segment region were used to synthesize first-strand cDNA for TCR alpha and beta chains. To control for contamination, every cDNA library was double barcoded, receiving both a SMART-Mk sample barcode and Illumina barcodes. TruSeq adapter sequences, together with Illumina sample barcodes, were added in two successive PCR steps. TCR alpha and beta cDNA libraries were sequenced on the Illumina HiSeq platform with custom primers. The authors' analysis ran thus. MiGEC processed the raw reads to extract unique molecular identifiers, while MiXCR was used to determine the CDR3 positions. For each individual, recombination models were inferred using an EM algorithm with the repgenHMM and IGoR tools. The analysis of shared clonotypes was done with the tcR package in R, with sharing normalized by the product of cloneset sizes. To study raw recombination free of thymic and clonal selection effects, out-of-frame nonproductive sequences were analyzed. TCRdb cleaned the public reads at Q25 with fastp, built clones with MiXCR and kept in-frame beta chains. Each record represents a unique CDR3 protein, reported with the most common genes and DNA among its rows. The V and J calls were not made by the authors but by TCRdb's processing. In this sample the table shows over 600,000 distinct CDR3 sequences, roughly 20% of which occur a single time. Around 4.4% of the sample lies in the top ten.

As regards this clonotype: What antigen it recognizes has not been identified. Per-base quality was not reported, and no clone a single base away is much larger than it.

Every donor in the study was a healthy Caucasian. Three pairs of female monozygotic twins, all aged about 18 to 29 years, were included in the twin cohort. Peripheral blood mononuclear cells were the source from which RNA for the TCR libraries was isolated. These data are also associated with another study on T cells expressing NK-cell markers. The second paper further reports: Eight donors provided sorted CD3+CD56+NKG2C+, CD3+CD56+NKG2C- and CD3+CD56-NKG2C+ T-cell subsets, whose TCR beta-chain repertoires were profiled. Among the eight sequenced donors, seven were HCMV-seropositive and one was HCMV-seronegative. In several experiments an anti-gammadeltaTCR antibody was added to restrict sorting to alphabetaTCR-expressing T cells. For five or six donors, the dominant CD3+CD56+NKG2C+ clonotypes were among the top 10 CD8+ clonotypes and accounted for roughly 1.0-7.5% of CD8+ T cells. Those dominant clonotypes were again the most abundant among CD3+CD56-NKG2C+ cells in several donors, at about 25-65%. Whether the expanded NKG2C-expressing T cell clones were specific for HCMV antigens remained unclear. Randomly selected healthy volunteers, three men and five women, were used as the eight sequenced donors. A commercial ELISA kit detecting HCMV-specific IgG in serum was used to determine HCMV serostatus. For about 6 donors, unsorted PBMC were also used to sequence bulk peripheral blood T-cell repertoires. MIGEC was used to demultiplex reads and group reads by UMI, and MiTCR was used to assemble and quantify clonotypes. To exclude erroneous sequences, any TCR cDNA sequence not supported by at least two reads was discarded. Downstream repertoire analysis used the tcR package, and clonotypes were matched across fractions by CDR3 nucleotide sequence plus V segment. VDJmatch was used to annotate antigen specificity against VDJdb, with one amino acid substitution in CDR3 allowed.

Recombination connected TRBV29-1 to TRBJ2-1; the D gene is perhaps TRBD2, from 5 matching bases. The receptor comes from a woman under 30 in good health. Input material: PBMCs. The DNA sequence is TGCAGCGTTGCAGCGGTCTCCTACAATGAGCAGTTCTTC. Its protein product is CSVAAVSYNEQFF.